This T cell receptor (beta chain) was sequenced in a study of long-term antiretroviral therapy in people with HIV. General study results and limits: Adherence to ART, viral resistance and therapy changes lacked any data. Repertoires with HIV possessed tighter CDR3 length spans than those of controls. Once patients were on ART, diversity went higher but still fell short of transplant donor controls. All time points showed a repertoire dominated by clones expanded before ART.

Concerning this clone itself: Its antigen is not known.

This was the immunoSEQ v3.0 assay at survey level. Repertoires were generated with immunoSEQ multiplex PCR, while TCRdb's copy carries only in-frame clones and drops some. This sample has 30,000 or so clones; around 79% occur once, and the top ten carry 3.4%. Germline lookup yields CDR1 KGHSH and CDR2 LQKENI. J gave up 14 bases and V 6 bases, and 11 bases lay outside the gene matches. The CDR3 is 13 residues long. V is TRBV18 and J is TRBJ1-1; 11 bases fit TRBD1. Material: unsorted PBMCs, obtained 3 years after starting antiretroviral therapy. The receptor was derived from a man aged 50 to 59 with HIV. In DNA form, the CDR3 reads TGTGCCAGCTCCGAAAGCCGGGACAGGGGGAAATTCTTT. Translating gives CASSESRDRGKFF.